This T cell receptor (beta chain) was observed in a study of blood T cells in healthy people across ages. Study results and caveats: The fall in TCR beta diversity per million T cells was roughly linear with age.

Donors ranged from about 6 to 90 years old and were healthy Caucasians in Russia. Using a J-beta primer mix together with a sample-barcoded 5' primer, a second PCR was run for about 6 to 11 cycles. All cDNA molecules were each tagged by a template-switch adaptor with 12 random nucleotides. All samples gave at least 2.5 million CDR3-containing paired-end reads. TCRdb re-derived calls from the 5' RACE reads in MiXCR, one entry per CDR3 protein. Of 1.6 million or so distinct CDR3 sequences listed, about 35% are singletons. The CDR3 contains 15 residues. Trimming took off 1 base at V and 3 bases at J, with 10 bases between the two ends. Per germline, CDR1 MGHRA and CDR2 YSYEKL. There are a few counts of this clonotype. Antigen specificity is unknown.

This receptor was taken from a woman aged 25 to 39 in good health. Sequencing was carried out using blood. V and J are TRBV4-1 and TRBJ1-5; D call uncertain. The CDR3 DNA reads TGCGCCAGCAGCCAAGTTCGGTCGCCCAATCAGCCCCAGCATTTT. This encodes CASSQVRSPNQPQHF.